This TCR beta chain appears in the sequencing data of a study of OX40 agonist ivuxolimab in advanced cancers. Turning to the overall study: The costimulatory receptor OX40 (CD134) was targeted by ivuxolimab, a fully human IgG2 agonistic monoclonal antibody. Intravenous ivuxolimab was administered to patients every 2 weeks at six dose levels: 0.01, 0.1, 0.3, 1.5, 3 and 10 mg/kg. The purpose of peripheral TCRbeta sequencing was to test whether ivuxolimab changed TCR sequence diversity and led to clonal T-cell expansion. The monotherapy dose-escalation portion (N of about 50 patients) of the phase I ivuxolimab trial is reported in the paper. Prior anti-PD-1, anti-PD-L1 or anti-CTLA-4 therapy was permitted, and checkpoint inhibitors had been received by less than 45% of dose-escalation patients. Partial responses occurred in three dose-escalation patients, of whom one had hepatocellular carcinoma and two had cutaneous melanoma. Of the roughly 52 dose-escalation patients, hepatocellular carcinoma was present in about 20, melanoma in approximately 15, renal cell carcinoma in 9 and head and neck cancer in 9. A male proportion of roughly 80% and a mean age of approximately 58 years, ranging from roughly 23 to 80, were recorded for the dose-escalation cohort. Overall study outcomes, separate from this receptor: Low levels of normalized T-cell clonal expansion were also seen in some patients who did not respond. The antigen specificity of the peripheral T cells that underwent clonal expansion was not determined. Partial responders in the 0.1-3.0 mg/kg groups had among the lowest normalized peripheral clonal expansion, especially among CD8+ T cells. After ivuxolimab, CD8+ T cells had more expanded clones than CD4+ T cells on average. At doses of 0.1 to 3.0 mg/kg, clonal expansion of both CD4+ and CD8+ T cells in blood was seen between baseline and week 6.

To sequence the TCRbeta CDR3 region, genomic DNA was isolated from the sorted cells. The immunoSEQ Assay was used to sequence the TCRbeta CDR3 regions. TCRdb stores this immuneACCESS table with in-frame sequences only. Part of the clones is absent; in the studies checked, under half of the shortfall reflects unresolved V genes, and no reason is known for the rest. For this sample there are 60,000 to 75,000 clones; 84% appear just once. The ten largest clones add up to approximately 8% of the sample. The trial excluded patients who had a history of autoimmune disease or were on systemic immunosuppression. In every dose cohort, peripheral blood was drawn for TCR sequencing at baseline, cycle 4 day 1, and cycle 7 day 1. The samples were taken from a phase I, first-in-human, multicenter, open-label dose-escalation trial of ivuxolimab. The trial enrolled adults with locally advanced or metastatic head and neck squamous cell, hepatocellular, melanoma or renal cell carcinoma. Before TCR sequencing, CD4+ T cells and CD8+ T cells were sorted from peripheral blood as separate populations.

A word on this clone: Its antigen has not been determined. Base qualities are not recorded, but no much larger clone differs from it by a single base.

According to the germline V gene (reference sequence), CDR1 reads SEHNR and CDR2 reads FQNEAQ. V has 1 base trimmed and J has 4 bases trimmed; junction bases matching no gene number 9. From cysteine to phenylalanine, the CDR3 is 16 amino acids long. The kept DNA is CDR3 alone, 48 bases in frame from the first base. This sequence was found in an adult with an advanced solid tumor such as melanoma, head and neck, liver or kidney cancer. This material consisted of CD4+ or CD8+ T cells sorted from blood, taken in a trial of the OX40 agonist ivuxolimab. The V and J genes are TRBV7-9 and TRBJ1-1; 7 bases in between match TRBD1. The CDR3 here reads CASSLGTGRTSTEAFF. The nucleotide sequence reads TGTGCCAGCAGCTTAGGGACAGGCCGGACGTCCACTGAAGCTTTCTTT.